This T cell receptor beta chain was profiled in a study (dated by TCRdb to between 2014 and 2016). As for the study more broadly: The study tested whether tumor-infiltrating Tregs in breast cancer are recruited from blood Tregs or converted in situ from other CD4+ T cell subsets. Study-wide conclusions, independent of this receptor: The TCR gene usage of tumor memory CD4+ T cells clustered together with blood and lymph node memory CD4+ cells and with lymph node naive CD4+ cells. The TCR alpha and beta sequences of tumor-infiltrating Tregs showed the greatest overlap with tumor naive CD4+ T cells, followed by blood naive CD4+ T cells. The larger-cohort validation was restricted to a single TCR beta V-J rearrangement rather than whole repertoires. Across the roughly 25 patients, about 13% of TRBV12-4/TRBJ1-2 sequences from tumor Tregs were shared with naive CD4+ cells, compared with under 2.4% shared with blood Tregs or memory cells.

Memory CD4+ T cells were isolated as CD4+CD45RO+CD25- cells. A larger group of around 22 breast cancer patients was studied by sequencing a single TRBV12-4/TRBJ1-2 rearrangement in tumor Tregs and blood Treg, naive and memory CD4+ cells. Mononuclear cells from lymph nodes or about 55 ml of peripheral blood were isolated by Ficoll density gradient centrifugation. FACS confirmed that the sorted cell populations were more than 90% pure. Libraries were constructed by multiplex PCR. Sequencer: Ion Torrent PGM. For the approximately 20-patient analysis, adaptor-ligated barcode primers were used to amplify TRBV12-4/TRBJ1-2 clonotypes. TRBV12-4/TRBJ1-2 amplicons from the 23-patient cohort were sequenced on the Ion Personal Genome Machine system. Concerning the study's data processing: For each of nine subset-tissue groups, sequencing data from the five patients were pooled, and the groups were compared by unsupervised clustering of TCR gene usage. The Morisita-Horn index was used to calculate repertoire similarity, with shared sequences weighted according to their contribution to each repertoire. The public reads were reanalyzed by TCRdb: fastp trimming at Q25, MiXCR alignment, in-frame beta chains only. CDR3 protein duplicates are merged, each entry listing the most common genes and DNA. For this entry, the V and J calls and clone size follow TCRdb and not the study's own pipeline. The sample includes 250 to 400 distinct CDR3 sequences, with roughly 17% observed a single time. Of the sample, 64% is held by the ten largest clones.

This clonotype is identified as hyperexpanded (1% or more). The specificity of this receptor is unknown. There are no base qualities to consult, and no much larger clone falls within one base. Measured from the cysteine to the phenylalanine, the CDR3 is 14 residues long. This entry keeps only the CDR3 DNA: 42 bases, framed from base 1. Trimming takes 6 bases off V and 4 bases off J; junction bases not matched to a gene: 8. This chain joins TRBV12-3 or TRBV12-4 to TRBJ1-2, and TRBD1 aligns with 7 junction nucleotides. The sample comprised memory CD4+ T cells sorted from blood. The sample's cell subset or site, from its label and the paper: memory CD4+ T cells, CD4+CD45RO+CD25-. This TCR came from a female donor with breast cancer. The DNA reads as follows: TGTGCCAGCAGGTTGGGACAGACAACCTATGGCTACACCTTC. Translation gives CASRLGQTTYGYTF.